A single sample is the source of the 20 T cell receptor beta chains below, sequenced in a study of T-cell reconstitution after alpha-beta-depleted transplantation in children. Using unique molecular identifiers, the investigators prepared the TCRbeta library. TCRdb reprocessed the PCR reads with MiXCR, giving one entry per CDR3 protein. The top ten clones hold 0.79% of a sample with 600,000 to 700,000 distinct CDR3 sequences, over 10% of them seen once. Sequencing was performed on PBMCs, taken before TCRalphabeta/CD19-depleted stem cell transplant. The receptors shown here come from a girl aged 2-10 years with congenital amegakaryocytic thrombocytopenia, due to receive a stem cell transplant.

This clonotype was observed at least ten times. The chain has TRBV6-2 or TRBV6-3 and TRBJ1-2, with D hard to call. CDR1 MNHEY and CDR2 SVGEGT come from the germline V gene. Trimming took off 2 bases at V and 1 base at J, with 5 bases between the two ends. The length of the CDR3 is 13 residues. DNA for the CDR3: TGTGCCAGCAGTTACAAGGGTAACTATGGCTACACCTTC. Amino acids: CASSYKGNYGYTF.

This clonotype has just a few counts. The V gene is TRBV5-1, the J gene TRBJ2-7; 7 nucleotides agree with TRBD2. With 4 bases clipped from V and 4 bases from J, the junction kept 8 bases outside the gene matches. CDR3 length: 14 amino acids. Germline-derived CDR1 and CDR2 are SGHRS and YFSETQ. For the CDR3, the DNA is TGCGCCAGCAGCCTGTCCGGGGGGAAGTACGAGCAGTACTTC. Amino acids: CASSLSGGKYEQYF.

This clonotype was counted ten times or more. The chain employs TRBV20-1 and TRBJ1-1; D call uncertain. The CDR3 is 13 residues long. Germline loops: CDR1 DFQATT, CDR2 SNEGSKA (reference sequence). The V gene lost 2 bases and the J gene lost 1 base, with 8 bases spanning the gap. This CDR3 reads CSARPTGNTEAFF. The CDR3 coding sequence is TGCAGTGCTAGACCCACGGGGAACACTGAAGCTTTCTTT.

This clonotype was recorded many times. The rearrangement links TRBV20-1 to TRBJ1-5; D not resolved. Trimming took 0 bases from V and 5 from J, leaving 8 bases between them. The CDR3 has 13 amino acids. The germline V gene has CDR1 DFQATT and CDR2 SNEGSKA (reference sequence). The CDR3 sequence is CSARDRWDQPQHF. The CDR3 nucleotides are TGCAGTGCTAGAGATAGATGGGATCAGCCCCAGCATTTT.

This chain uses TRBV12-3 or TRBV12-4 with TRBJ1-1; D is perhaps TRBD1 (5 bases). The ends were cut back, 3 bases at V and 4 bases at J, with 9 bases in the middle. CDR3 size: 13 residues. CDR3 DNA: TGTGCCAGCAGTTTGGGACCAAGCACTGAAGCTTTCTTT. It yields the protein CASSLGPSTEAFF.

This clonotype occurred many times. The rearrangement joins TRBV5-6 to TRBJ2-2; tentatively, D is TRBD1 (6 bases). Germline CDR1 SGHDT, CDR2 YYEEEE. CDR3 length: 16 residues. The V gene lost 3 bases and the J gene lost 4 bases, with 16 bases spanning the gap. CDR3 protein: CASSWANNRVTGELFF. The CDR3 DNA follows: TGTGCCAGCAGCTGGGCCAACAACAGGGTCACCGGGGAGCTGTTTTTT. The full variable domain, completed using reference TRBV5-6 and TRBJ2-2, is DAGVTQSPTHLIKTRGQQVTLRCSPKSGHDTVSWYQQALGQGPQFIFQYYEEEERQRGNFPDRFSGHQFPNYSSELNVNALLLGDSALYLCASSWANNRVTGELFFGEGSRLTVL.

V is TRBV7-9 and J is TRBJ2-1; weak D call: TRBD2 (5 bases). The CDR3 totals 15 residues. Looked up from germline, CDR1 is SEHNR and CDR2 is FQNEAQ (reference sequence). With 4 bases removed from V and 7 bases from J, the gap between germline ends came to 17 bases. CDR3 loop: CASSSEGADGNEQFF. CDR3 coding DNA: TGTGCCAGCAGCTCTGAGGGCGCAGACGGGAATGAGCAGTTCTTC.

This clonotype was recorded many times. As DNA, the CDR3 is TGTGCCAGCAGTTACAGGGCCTCGAACACTGAAGCTTTCTTT. Amino acids: CASSYRASNTEAFF. The V and J genes are TRBV6-5 and TRBJ1-1; no reliable D call. V was pared by 2 bases and J by 1 base, with 8 bases between. Germline assignment: CDR1 MNHEY and CDR2 SVGAGI. This CDR3 is 14 amino acids long.

A single count supports this clonotype. This chain joins TRBV25-1 and TRBJ2-7, with TRBD1 as a possible D gene (7 bases). With 4 bases removed from V and 4 bases from J, the gap between germline ends came to 14 bases. Germline V lookup: CDR1 MGHDK, CDR2 SYGVNS. The CDR3 length is 14 residues. CDR3 amino acids: CASSANRGGYEQYF. Here the CDR3 DNA reads TGTGCCAGCAGTGCCAACAGGGGAGGATACGAGCAGTACTTC.

The chain couples TRBV5-1 to TRBJ2-6; D is undetermined. The CDR3 length is 17 residues. The V and J ends lost 3 bases and 0 bases respectively, with 13 bases between them. Germline V gene data show CDR1 as SGHRS and CDR2 as YFSETQ. The CDR3 sequence is CASSWVLSNSGANVLTF. CDR3 in DNA: TGCGCCAGCAGCTGGGTCCTATCGAACTCTGGGGCCAACGTCCTGACTTTC.

This clonotype was seen ten or more times. The V and J genes are TRBV27 and TRBJ1-1, with D possibly being TRBD1 (6 bases). V was clipped by 6 bases and J by 1 base, with 9 bases between them. The CDR3 has 13 residues. Germline V gene sequence: CDR1 MNHEY, CDR2 SMNVEV (reference sequence). The CDR3 DNA is TGTGCCAGCAGGCTACAGGGGAACACTGAAGCTTTCTTT. It encodes CASRLQGNTEAFF.

The CDR3 DNA reads TGTGCCAGCAGCGCCTGGATCCGTGAGGGAGTCTATGGCTACACCTTC. Amino acids: CASSAWIREGVYGYTF. The chain employs TRBV5-6 and TRBJ1-2; no clear D gene. V lost 4 bases and J lost 4, with 20 bases in between. This CDR3 spans 16 amino acids. The V gene's germline CDR1 is SGHDT and CDR2 YYEEEE.

This chain links TRBV6-1 with TRBJ2-2, with TRBD2 matching 7 bases. The CDR3 is 16 amino acids. Germline V lookup: CDR1 MNHNS, CDR2 SASEGT. Unmatched junction bases numbered 7, after V lost 5 bases and J lost 1 base. CDR3 sequence: CASSRQTSKNTGELFF. CDR3 nucleotides: TGTGCCAGCAGTCGTCAGACTAGCAAGAACACCGGGGAGCTGTTTTTT.

This clonotype was seen more than once but under ten times. This chain joins TRBV11-2 and TRBJ2-7; TRBD2 might be the D (6 bases). Trimming stripped 10 bases from V and 4 bases from J, with 17 bases between. CDR3 length: 13 residues. Germline V CDR1 and CDR2: SGHAT, FQNNGV. The CDR3 is CATRDFLVYEQYF. CDR3 nucleotides: TGTGCCACGCGGGACTTCTTGGTTTACGAGCAGTACTTC.

This clonotype showed up many times. The rearrangement joins TRBV7-6 to TRBJ2-3; no clear D. CDR1 and CDR2 from the germline V gene are SGHVS and FNYEAQ. CDR3 size: 12 residues. The V end lost 6 bases, the J end lost 2 bases, and 6 bases lay between the germline ends. For the CDR3, the DNA is TGTGCCAGCAGTTCCCACACAGATACGCAGTATTTT. As protein: CASSSHTDTQYF.

The rearrangement joins TRBV20-1 to TRBJ2-5; the D gene is possibly TRBD2 (5 bases). The CDR3 covers 13 residues. From germline, CDR1 is DFQATT and CDR2 SNEGSKA (reference sequence). Trimming shortened V by 6 bases and J by 4 bases, and 15 bases separated the two germline ends. The CDR3 DNA follows: TGCAGTGCCCTCACTAGTCACGGAGAGACCCAGTACTTC. As protein: CSALTSHGETQYF.

This clonotype was counted at least ten times. The V gene is TRBV18, the J gene TRBJ1-1; D is possibly TRBD1 (6 bases). V lost 2 bases to trimming and J lost 6 bases, with 13 bases between them. This CDR3 is 14 amino acids long. The germline V gene encodes CDR1 KGHSH and CDR2 LQKENI. This CDR3 is CASSPTDSGAEAFF. DNA of the CDR3: TGTGCCAGCTCACCAACGGACAGCGGTGCTGAAGCTTTCTTT.

This clonotype was counted a few times. The chain carries TRBV29-1 and TRBJ2-5; D is uncertain. The CDR3 covers 16 residues. CDR1 is SQVTM, CDR2 ANQGSEA, per germline. Trimming shortened V by 3 bases and J by 4 bases, and 21 bases separated the two germline ends. The CDR3 here is CSVEGSATPKGETQYF. The CDR3 nucleotides are TGCAGCGTTGAGGGGTCCGCGACACCAAAGGGAGAGACCCAGTACTTC. Together with reference TRBV29-1 and TRBJ2-5, the CDR3 gives the full variable domain: SAVISQKPSRDICQRGTSLTIQCQVDSQVTMMFWYRQQPGQSLTLIATANQGSEATYESGFVIDKFPISRPNLTFSTLTVSNMSPEDSSIYLCSVEGSATPKGETQYFGPGTRLLVL.

V and J are TRBV6-1 and TRBJ1-4; no clear D. The V end was cut by 5 bases, the J end by 6 bases, with 16 bases between. Per germline, CDR1 MNHNS and CDR2 SASEGT. The CDR3 length is 15 residues. CDR3 in amino acids: CASSPTGRGDEKLFF. CDR3 in DNA: TGTGCCAGCAGTCCAACGGGGAGAGGAGATGAAAAACTGTTTTTT.

This clonotype was picked up many times. The CDR3 loop reads CASRAAGNSYNEQFF. CDR3 bases: TGCGCCAGCAGGGCCGCCGGGAACTCCTACAATGAGCAGTTCTTC. The rearrangement links TRBV5-1 to TRBJ2-1, with D possibly matching TRBD2 (5 bases). The V gene lost 5 bases and the J gene lost 0 bases, with 12 bases spanning the gap. Per the germline V gene, CDR1 is SGHRS and CDR2 is YFSETQ. The CDR3 is made up of 15 amino acids.